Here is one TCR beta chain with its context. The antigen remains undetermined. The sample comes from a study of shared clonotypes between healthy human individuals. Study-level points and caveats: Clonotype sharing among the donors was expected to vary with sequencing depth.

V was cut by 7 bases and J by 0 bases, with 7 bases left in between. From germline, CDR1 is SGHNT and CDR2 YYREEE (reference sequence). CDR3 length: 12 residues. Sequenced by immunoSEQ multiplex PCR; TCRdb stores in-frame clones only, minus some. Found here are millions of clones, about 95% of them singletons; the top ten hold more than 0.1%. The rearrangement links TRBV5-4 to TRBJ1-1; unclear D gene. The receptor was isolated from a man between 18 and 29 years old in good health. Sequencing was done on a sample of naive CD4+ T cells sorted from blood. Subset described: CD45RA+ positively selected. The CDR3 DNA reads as TGTGCCAGCGGAGTTATGAACACTGAAGCTTTCTTT. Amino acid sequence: CASGVMNTEAFF.